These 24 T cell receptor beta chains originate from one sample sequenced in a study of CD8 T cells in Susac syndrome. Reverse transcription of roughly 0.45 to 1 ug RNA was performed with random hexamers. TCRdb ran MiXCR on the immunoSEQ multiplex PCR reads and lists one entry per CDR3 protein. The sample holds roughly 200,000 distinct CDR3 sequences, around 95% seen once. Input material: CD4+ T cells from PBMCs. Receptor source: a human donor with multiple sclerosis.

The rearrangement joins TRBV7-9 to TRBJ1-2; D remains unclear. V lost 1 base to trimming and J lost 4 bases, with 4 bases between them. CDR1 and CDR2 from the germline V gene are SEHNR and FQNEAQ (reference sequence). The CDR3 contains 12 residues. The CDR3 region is CASSLDFYGYTF. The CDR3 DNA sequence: TGTGCCAGCAGCTTAGATTTCTATGGCTACACCTTC.

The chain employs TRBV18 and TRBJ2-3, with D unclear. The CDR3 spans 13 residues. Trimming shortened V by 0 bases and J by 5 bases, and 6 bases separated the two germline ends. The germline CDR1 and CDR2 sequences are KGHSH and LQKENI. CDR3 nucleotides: TGTGCCAGCTCACCACCGGGGATAGATACGCAGTATTTT. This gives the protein CASSPPGIDTQYF.

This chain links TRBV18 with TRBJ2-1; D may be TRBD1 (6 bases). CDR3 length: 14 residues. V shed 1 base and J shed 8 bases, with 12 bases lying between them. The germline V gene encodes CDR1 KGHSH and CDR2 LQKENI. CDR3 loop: CASSPQSGVHEQFF. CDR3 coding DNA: TGTGCCAGCTCACCACAGTCAGGGGTCCATGAGCAGTTCTTC. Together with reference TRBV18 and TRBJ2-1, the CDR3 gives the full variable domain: NAGVMQNPRHLVRRRGQEARLRCSPMKGHSHVYWYRQLPEEGLKFMVYLQKENIIDESGMPKERFSAEFPKEGPSILRIQQVVRGDSAAYFCASSPQSGVHEQFFGPGTRLTVL.

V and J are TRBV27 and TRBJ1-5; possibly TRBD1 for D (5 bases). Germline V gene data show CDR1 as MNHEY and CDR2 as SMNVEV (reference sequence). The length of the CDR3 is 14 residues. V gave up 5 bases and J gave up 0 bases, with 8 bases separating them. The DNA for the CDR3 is TGTGCCAGCAGTCGACAGAATAGCAATCAGCCCCAGCATTTT. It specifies CASSRQNSNQPQHF.

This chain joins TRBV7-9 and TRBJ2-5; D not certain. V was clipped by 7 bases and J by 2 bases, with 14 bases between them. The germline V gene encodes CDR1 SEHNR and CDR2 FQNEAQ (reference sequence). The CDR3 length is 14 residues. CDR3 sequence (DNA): TGTGCCAGCAACCGGAACCATGCTCAAGAGACCCAGTACTTC. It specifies CASNRNHAQETQYF.

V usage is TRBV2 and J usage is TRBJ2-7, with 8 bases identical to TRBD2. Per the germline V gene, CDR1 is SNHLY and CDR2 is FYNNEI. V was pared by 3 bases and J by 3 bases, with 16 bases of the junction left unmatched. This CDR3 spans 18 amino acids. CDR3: CASSDGPGGPRLYYEQYF. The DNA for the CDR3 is TGTGCCAGCAGTGACGGCCCGGGGGGGCCGAGATTATACTACGAGCAGTACTTC.

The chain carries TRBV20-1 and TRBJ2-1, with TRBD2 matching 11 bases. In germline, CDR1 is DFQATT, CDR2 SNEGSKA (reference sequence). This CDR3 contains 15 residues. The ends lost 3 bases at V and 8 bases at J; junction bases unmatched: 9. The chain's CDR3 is CSASSIAGGPDEQFF. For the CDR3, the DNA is TGCAGTGCTAGTTCCATAGCGGGGGGGCCCGATGAGCAGTTCTTC.

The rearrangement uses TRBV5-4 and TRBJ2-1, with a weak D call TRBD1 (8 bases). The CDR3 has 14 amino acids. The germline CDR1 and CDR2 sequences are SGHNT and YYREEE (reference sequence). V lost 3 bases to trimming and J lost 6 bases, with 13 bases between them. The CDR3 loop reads CASSSDREGNEQFF. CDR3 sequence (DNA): TGTGCCAGCAGCTCGGACAGGGAGGGCAATGAGCAGTTCTTC.

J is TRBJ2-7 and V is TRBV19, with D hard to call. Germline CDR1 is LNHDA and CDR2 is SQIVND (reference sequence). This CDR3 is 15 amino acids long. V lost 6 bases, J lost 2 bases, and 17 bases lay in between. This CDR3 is CASRSLAGKAYEQYF. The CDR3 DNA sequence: TGTGCCAGTAGGAGTCTGGCAGGCAAAGCCTACGAGCAGTACTTC.

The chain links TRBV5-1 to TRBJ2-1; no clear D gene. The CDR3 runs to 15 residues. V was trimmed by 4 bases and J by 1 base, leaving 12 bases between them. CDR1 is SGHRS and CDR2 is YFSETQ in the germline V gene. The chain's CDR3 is CASSQLPGSYNEQFF. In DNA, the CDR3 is TGCGCCAGCAGCCAACTTCCCGGATCCTACAATGAGCAGTTCTTC.

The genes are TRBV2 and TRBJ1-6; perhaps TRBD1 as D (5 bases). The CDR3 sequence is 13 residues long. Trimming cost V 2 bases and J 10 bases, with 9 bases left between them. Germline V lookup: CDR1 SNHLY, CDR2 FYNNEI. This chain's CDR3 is CASSEQGASPLHF. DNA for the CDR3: TGTGCCAGCAGTGAACAGGGAGCATCACCCCTCCACTTT.

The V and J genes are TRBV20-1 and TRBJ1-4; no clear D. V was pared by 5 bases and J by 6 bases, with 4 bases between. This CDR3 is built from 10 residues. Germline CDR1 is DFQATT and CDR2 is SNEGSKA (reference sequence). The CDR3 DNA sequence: TGCAGTGCTGGCTATGAAAAACTGTTTTTT. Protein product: CSAGYEKLFF.

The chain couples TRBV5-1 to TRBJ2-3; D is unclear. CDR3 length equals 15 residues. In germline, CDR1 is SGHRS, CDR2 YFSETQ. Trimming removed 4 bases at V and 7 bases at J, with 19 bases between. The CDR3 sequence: CASSAEPGSGYTQYF. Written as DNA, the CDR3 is TGCGCCAGCAGCGCGGAACCCGGGTCCGGGTATACGCAGTATTTT.

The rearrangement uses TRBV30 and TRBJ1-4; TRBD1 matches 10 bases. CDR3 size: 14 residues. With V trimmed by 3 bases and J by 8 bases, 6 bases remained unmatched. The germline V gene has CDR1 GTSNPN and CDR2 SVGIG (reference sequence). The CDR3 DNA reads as TGTGCCTGGAGCGGGGGACAGGGGTCCGAAAAACTGTTTTTT. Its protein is CAWSGGQGSEKLFF. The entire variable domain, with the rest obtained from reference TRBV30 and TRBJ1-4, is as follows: SQTIHQWPATLVQPVGSPLSLECTVEGTSNPNLYWYRQAAGRGLQLLFYSVGIGQISSEVPQNLSASRPQDRQFILSSKKLLLSDSGFYLCAWSGGQGSEKLFFGSGTQLSVL.

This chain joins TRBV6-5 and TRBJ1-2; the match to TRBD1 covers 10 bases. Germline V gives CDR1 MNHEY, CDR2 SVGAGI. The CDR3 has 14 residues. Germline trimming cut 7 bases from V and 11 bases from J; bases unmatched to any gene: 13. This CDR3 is CASTLIRGQGKYTF. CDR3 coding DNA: TGTGCCAGCACCCTCATCCGGGGACAGGGGAAGTACACCTTC.

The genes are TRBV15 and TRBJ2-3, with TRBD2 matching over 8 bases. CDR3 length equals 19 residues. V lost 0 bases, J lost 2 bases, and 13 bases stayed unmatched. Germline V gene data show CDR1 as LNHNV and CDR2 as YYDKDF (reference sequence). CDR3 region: CATSRDSVMAGGPTDTQYF. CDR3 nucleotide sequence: TGTGCCACCAGCAGAGATTCGGTTATGGCGGGGGGCCCCACAGATACGCAGTATTTT.

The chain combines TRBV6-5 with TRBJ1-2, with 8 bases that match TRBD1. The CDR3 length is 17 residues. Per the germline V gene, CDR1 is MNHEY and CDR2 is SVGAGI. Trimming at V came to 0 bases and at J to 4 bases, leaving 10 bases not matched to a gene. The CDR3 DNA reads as TGTGCCAGCAGTTACTCGCTTTATGGACAGGGAGGCTATGGCTACACCTTC. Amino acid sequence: CASSYSLYGQGGYGYTF.

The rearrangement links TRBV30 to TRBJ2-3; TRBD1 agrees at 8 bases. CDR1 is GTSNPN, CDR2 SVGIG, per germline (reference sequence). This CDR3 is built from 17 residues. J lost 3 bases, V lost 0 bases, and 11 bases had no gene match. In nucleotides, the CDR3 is TGTGCCTGGAGTGTAACAAGGACAGGGAGGTGGACAGATACGCAGTATTTT. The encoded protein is CAWSVTRTGRWTDTQYF.

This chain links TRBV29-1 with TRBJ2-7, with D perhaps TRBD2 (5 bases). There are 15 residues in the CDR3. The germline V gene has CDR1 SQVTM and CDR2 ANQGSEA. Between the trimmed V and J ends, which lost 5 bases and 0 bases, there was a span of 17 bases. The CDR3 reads CSVSKLDSISYEQYF. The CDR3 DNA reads TGCAGCGTTTCGAAATTGGACTCCATCTCCTACGAGCAGTACTTC.

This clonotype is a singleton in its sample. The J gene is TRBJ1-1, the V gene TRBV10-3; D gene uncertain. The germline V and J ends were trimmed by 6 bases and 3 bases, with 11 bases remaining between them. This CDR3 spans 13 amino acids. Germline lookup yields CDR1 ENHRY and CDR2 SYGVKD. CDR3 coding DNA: TGTGCCATCAGAGGTCATGGAGACACTGAAGCTTTCTTT. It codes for CAIRGHGDTEAFF.

The CDR3, as DNA: TGCAGTGGGCGGGACAGATTAAATGAAAAACTGTTTTTT. It specifies CSGRDRLNEKLFF. The rearrangement uses TRBV20-1 and TRBJ1-4; 7 bases agree with TRBD1. CDR3 size: 13 residues. Germline V CDR1 and CDR2: DFQATT, SNEGSKA (reference sequence). The J segment lost 5 bases and the V segment lost 7 bases, leaving 7 bases of the junction unmatched.

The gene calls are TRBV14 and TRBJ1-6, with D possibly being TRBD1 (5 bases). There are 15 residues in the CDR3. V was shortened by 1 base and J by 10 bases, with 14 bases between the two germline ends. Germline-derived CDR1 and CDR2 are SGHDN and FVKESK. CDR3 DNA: TGTGCCAGCAGCCAAGCGCTTCGGGACCAATCACCCCTCCACTTT. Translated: CASSQALRDQSPLHF.

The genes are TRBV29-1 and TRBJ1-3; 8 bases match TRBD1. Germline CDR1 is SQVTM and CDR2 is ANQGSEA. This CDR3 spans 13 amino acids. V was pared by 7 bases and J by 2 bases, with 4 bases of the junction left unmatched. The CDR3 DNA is TGCAGCGCGGGACAGGCAACTGGAAACACCATATATTTT. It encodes CSAGQATGNTIYF.

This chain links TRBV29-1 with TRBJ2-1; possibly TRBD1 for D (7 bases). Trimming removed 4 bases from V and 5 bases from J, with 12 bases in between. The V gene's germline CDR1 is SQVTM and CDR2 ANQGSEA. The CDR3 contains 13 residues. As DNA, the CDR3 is TGCAGCGTTGCCCAGGGGGGTGACAATGAGCAGTTCTTC. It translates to CSVAQGGDNEQFF.